These T cell receptor beta chains were read from a single sample in a study of blood T cells in healthy people across ages. MiXCR was run by TCRdb on the 5' RACE reads, yielding one entry per CDR3 protein. This sample yields about 900,000 distinct CDR3 sequences, of which approximately 49% are seen a single time; about an eighth belongs to the top ten. Material for sequencing was blood. These receptors were collected from a man aged 25-45 years in good health. The CDR3 runs from the conserved cysteine through the conserved F or W. D genes are given only for firm matches. Where a row states a size, it is once, few, many or the class of an expanded clone; other rows omit it.

.,.,TRBV20-1,TRBJ2-3,CSVPDRTDTQYF,TGCAGTGTTCCGGACCGAACAGATACGCAGTATTTT
.,.,TRBV6-5,TRBJ2-5,CASSRDGYQETQYF,TGTGCCAGCAGCAGGGACGGGTACCAAGAGACCCAGTACTTC
.,once,TRBV27,TRBJ1-1,CASRTSYTEAFF,TGTGCCAGCAGAACATCTTACACTGAAGCTTTCTTT
TRBD2,.,TRBV6-1,TRBJ2-1,CASSVPSGGPAVDLYNEQFF,TGTGCCAGTAGTGTCCCTAGCGGGGGGCCTGCAGTGGATCTATACAATGAGCAGTTCTTC
TRBD1,few,TRBV6-7,TRBJ1-2,CASSYSRDRGHVNYGYTF,TGTGCCAGCAGTTACTCCCGGGACAGGGGACATGTTAACTATGGCTACACCTTC
TRBD2,.,TRBV6-4,TRBJ2-1,CASSDSAGAHNEQFF,TGTGCCAGCAGTGACTCAGCGGGGGCGCACAATGAGCAGTTCTTC
TRBD1,.,TRBV20-1,TRBJ2-7,CSALTGTGAAYEQYF,TGCAGTGCTCTTACCGGGACAGGGGCGGCGTACGAGCAGTACTTC
TRBD1,.,TRBV24-1,TRBJ1-5,CATRDRQDQPQHF,TGTGCCACCAGGGACAGGCAGGACCAGCCCCAGCATTTT
.,many,TRBV5-1,TRBJ1-1,CASSLDVNTEAFF,TGCGCCAGCAGCTTGGACGTGAACACTGAAGCTTTCTTT
TRBD2,.,TRBV28,TRBJ2-7,CASCLAGGSDCEQYF,TGTGCCAGCTGTCTGGCGGGGGGTTCGGATTGCGAGCAGTACTTC
TRBD2,.,TRBV20-1,TRBJ2-5,CSAFYGGVQETQYF,TGCAGTGCATTTTACGGGGGGGTACAAGAGACCCAGTACTTC
.,.,TRBV30,TRBJ2-7,CAWSSNSEQYF,TGTGCCTGGAGTAGCAATTCCGAGCAGTACTTC
.,many,TRBV6-6,TRBJ2-3,CASSYQGSRTDTQYF,TGTGCCAGCAGTTATCAGGGGTCGCGCACAGATACGCAGTATTTT
TRBD1,.,TRBV9,TRBJ1-1,CASSPRTGAYTEAFF,TGTGCCAGCAGCCCCCGGACAGGGGCGTACACTGAAGCTTTCTTT
.,.,TRBV5-1,TRBJ1-2,CASQLGGNYGYTF,TGCGCCAGCCAGCTTGGAGGGAACTATGGCTACACCTTC
.,.,TRBV6-6,TRBJ1-1,CAAGPRQAFF,TGTGCCGCCGGCCCCCGGCAAGCTTTCTTT
TRBD1,.,TRBV5-1,TRBJ2-5,CASSEPQGETQYF,TGCGCCAGCAGCGAGCCACAGGGGGAGACCCAGTACTTC
TRBD2,.,TRBV12-3/TRBV12-4,TRBJ2-1,CASSPGGGPYNEQFF,TGTGCCAGCAGCCCAGGCGGGGGGCCTTACAATGAGCAGTTCTTC